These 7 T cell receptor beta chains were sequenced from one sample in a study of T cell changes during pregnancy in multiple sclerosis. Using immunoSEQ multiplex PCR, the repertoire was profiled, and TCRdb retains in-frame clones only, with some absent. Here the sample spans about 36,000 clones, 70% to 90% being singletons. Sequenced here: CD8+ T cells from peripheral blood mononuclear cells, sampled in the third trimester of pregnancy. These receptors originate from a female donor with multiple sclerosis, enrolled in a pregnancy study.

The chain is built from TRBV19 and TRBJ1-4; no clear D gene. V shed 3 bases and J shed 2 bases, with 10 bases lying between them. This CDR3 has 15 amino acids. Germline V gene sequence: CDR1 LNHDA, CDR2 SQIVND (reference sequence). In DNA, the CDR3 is TGTGCCAGTAGTATGTGGAGGTCGACTAATGAAAAACTGTTTTTT. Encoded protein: CASSMWRSTNEKLFF.

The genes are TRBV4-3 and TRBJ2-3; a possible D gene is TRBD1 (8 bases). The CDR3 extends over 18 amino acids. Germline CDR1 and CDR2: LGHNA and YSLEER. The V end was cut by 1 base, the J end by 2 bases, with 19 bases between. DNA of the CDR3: TGCGCCAGCAGCCAAGGGACAGGGACTACCCTCCCCACAGATACGCAGTATTTT. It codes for CASSQGTGTTLPTDTQYF.

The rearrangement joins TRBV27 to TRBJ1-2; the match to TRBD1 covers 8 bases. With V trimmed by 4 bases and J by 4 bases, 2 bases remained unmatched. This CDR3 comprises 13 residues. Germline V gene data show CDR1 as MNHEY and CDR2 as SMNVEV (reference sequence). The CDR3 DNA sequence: TGTGCCAGCAGTTCGACAGGGGCCTATGGCTACACCTTC. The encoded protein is CASSSTGAYGYTF.

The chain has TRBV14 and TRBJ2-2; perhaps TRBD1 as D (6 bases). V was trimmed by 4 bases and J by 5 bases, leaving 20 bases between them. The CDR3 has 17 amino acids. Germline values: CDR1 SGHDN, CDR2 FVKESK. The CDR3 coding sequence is TGTGCCAGCAGCCCCGAGTTGTGGCAGGGGTGTACCGGGGAGCTGTTTTTT. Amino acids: CASSPELWQGCTGELFF. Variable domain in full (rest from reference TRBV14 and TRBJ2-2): EAGVTQFPSHSVIEKGQTVTLRCDPISGHDNLYWYRRVMGKEIKFLLHFVKESKQDESGMPNNRFLAERTGGTYSTLKVQPAELEDSGVYFCASSPELWQGCTGELFFGEGSRLTVL.

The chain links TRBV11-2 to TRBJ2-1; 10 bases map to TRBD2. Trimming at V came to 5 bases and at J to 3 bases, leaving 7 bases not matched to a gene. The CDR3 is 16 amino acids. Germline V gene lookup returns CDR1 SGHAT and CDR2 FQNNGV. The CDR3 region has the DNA TGTGCCAGCAGCCCGATAGCGGGGGGCCTCTACAATGAGCAGTTCTTC. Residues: CASSPIAGGLYNEQFF.

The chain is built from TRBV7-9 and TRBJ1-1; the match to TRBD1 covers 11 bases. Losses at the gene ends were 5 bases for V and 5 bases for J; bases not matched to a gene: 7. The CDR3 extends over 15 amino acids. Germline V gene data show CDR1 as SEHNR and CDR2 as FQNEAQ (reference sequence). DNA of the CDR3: TGTGCCAGCAGCCCCGGACAGGGGGCCGATACTGAAGCTTTCTTT. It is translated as CASSPGQGADTEAFF. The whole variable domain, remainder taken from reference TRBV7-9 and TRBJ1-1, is DTGVSQNPRHKITKRGQNVTFRCDPISEHNRLYWYRQTLGQGPEFLTYFQNEAQLEKSRLLSDRFSAERPKGSFSTLEIQRTEQGDSAMYLCASSPGQGADTEAFFGQGTRLTVV.

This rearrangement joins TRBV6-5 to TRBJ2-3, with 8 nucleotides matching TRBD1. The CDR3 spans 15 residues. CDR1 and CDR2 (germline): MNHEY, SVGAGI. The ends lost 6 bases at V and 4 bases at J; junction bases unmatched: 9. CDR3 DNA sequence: TGTGCCAGCAGCAAGGGACAGGCGATACCAGATACGCAGTATTTT. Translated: CASSKGQAIPDTQYF.